This entry concerns a single TCR beta chain. At one end, the junction sequence differs from germline, possibly due to a read error. The entry originates in a study of cytomegalovirus exposure and HLA in healthy donors. CDR3 size: 15 residues. The V gene's germline CDR1 is PRHDT and CDR2 FYEKMQ (reference sequence). Using immunoSEQ multiplex PCR, the repertoire was profiled, and TCRdb retains in-frame clones only, with some absent. The data hold around 300,000 clones, with just over 85% observed a single time. V is TRBV13 and J is TRBJ1-3; 7 bases fit TRBD1. This clonotype originated in a woman under 30 in good health and CMV-seronegative. The sample was PBMCs. CDR3 region: CASSIGQVSGNTIYF. CDR3 coding DNA: TGTGCCAGCAGCATAGGACAGGTCTCTGGAAACACCATATATTTT. Combining the CDR3 with reference TRBV13 and TRBJ1-3 gives the whole variable domain AAGVIQSPRHLIKEKRETATLKCYPIPRHDTVYWYQQGPGQDPQFLISFYEKMQSDKGSIPDRFSAQQFSDYHSELNMSSLELGDSALYFCASSIGQVSGNTIYFGEGSWLTVV.